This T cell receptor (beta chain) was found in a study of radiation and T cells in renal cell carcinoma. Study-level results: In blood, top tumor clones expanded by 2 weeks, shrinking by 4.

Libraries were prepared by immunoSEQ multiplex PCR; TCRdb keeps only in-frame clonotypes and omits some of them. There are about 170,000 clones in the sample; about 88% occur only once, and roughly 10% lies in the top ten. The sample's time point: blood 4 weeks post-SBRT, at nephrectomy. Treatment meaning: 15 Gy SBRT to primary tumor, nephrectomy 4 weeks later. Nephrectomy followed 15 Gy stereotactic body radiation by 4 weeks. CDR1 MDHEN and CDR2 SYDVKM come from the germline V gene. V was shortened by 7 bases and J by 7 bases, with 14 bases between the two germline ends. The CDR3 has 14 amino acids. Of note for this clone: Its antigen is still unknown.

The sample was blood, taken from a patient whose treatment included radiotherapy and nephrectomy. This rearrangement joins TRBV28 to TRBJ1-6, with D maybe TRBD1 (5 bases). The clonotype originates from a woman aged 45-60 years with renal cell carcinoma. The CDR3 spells CASTLGGFNSPLHF. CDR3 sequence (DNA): TGTGCCAGCACCCTGGGGGGGTTCAATTCACCCCTCCACTTT.